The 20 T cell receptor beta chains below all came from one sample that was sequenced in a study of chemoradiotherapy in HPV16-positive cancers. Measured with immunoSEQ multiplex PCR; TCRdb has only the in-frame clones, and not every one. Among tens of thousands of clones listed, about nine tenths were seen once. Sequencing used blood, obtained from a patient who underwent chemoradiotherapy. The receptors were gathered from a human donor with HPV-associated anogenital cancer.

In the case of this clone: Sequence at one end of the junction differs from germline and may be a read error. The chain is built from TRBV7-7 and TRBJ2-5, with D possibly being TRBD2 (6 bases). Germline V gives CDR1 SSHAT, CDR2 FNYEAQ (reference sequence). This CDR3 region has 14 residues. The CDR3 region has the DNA TGTGCTAGCAGCTCGGGACTTGCTACGGAGACCCAGTACTTC. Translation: CASSSGLATETQYF.

CDR3 bases: TGTGCCAGCAGCCCGCGGACAGTTACGAACACCGGGGAGCTGTTTTTT. Translation: CASSPRTVTNTGELFF. The rearrangement uses TRBV5-4 and TRBJ2-2, with a weak D call TRBD1 (6 bases). V was cut by 4 bases and J by 0 bases, with 13 bases left in between. Germline CDR1 reads SGHNT; CDR2 reads YYREEE (reference sequence). The CDR3 is made up of 16 amino acids.

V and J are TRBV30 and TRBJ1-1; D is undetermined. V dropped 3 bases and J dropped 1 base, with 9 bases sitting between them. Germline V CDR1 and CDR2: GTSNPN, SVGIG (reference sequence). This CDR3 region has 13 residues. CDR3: CAWSRNWNTEAFF. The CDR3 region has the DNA TGTGCCTGGAGCAGGAACTGGAACACTGAAGCTTTCTTT.

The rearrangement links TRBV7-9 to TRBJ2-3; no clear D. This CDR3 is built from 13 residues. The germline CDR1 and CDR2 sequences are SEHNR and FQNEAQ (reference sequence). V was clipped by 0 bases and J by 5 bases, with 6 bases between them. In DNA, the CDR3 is TGTGCCAGCAGCTTAGCCCCGGAAGATACGCAGTATTTT. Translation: CASSLAPEDTQYF. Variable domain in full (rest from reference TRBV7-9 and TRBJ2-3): DTGVSQNPRHKITKRGQNVTFRCDPISEHNRLYWYRQTLGQGPEFLTYFQNEAQLEKSRLLSDRFSAERPKGSFSTLEIQRTEQGDSAMYLCASSLAPEDTQYFGPGTRLTVL.

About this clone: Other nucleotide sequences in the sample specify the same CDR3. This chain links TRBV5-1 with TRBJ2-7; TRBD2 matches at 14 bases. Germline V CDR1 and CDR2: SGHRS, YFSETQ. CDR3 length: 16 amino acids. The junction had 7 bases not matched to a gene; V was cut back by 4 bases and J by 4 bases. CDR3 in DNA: TGCGCCAGCAGCGTGGGACTAGCGGGAGTGTCTTACGAGCAGTACTTC. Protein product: CASSVGLAGVSYEQYF. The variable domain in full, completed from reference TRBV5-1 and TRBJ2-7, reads KAGVTQTPRYLIKTRGQQVTLSCSPISGHRSVSWYQQTPGQGLQFLFEYFSETQRNKGNFPGRFSGRQFSNSRSEMNVSTLELGDSALYLCASSVGLAGVSYEQYFGPGTRLTVT.

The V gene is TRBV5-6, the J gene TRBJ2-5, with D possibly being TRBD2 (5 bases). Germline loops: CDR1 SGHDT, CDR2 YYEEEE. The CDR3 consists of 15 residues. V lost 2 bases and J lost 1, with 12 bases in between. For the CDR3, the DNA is TGTGCCAGCAGCTTAGAGGGCAGGCCCCAAGAGACCCAGTACTTC. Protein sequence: CASSLEGRPQETQYF.

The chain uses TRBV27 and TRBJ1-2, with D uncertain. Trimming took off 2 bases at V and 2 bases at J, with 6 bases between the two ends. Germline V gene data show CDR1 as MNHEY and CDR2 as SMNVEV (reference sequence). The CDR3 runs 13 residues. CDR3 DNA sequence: TGTGCCAGCAGTTTAAGGTTAAACTATGGCTACACCTTC. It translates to CASSLRLNYGYTF.

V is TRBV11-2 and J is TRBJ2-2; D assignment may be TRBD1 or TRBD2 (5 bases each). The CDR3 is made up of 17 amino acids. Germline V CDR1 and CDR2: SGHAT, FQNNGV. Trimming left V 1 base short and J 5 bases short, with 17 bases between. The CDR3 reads CASSLGPPRGGTGELFF. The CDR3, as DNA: TGTGCCAGCAGCTTAGGTCCCCCCCGGGGCGGAACCGGGGAGCTGTTTTTT.

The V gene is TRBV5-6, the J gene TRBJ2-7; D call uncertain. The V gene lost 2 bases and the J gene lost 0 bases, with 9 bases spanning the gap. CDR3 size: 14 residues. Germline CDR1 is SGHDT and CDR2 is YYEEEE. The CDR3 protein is CASSFSIISYEQYF. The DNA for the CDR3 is TGTGCCAGCAGCTTCAGCATTATCTCCTACGAGCAGTACTTC.

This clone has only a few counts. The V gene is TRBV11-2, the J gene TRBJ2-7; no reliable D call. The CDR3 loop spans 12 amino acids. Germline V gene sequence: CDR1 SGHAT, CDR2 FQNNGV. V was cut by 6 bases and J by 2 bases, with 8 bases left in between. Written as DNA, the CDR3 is TGTGCCAGCAGGGGTGGCCCCTACGAGCAGTACTTC. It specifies CASRGGPYEQYF.

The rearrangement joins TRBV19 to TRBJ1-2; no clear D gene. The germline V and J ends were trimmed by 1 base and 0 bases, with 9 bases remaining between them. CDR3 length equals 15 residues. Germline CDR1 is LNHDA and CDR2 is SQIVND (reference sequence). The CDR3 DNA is TGTGCCAGTAGTATAGGCTACCTCGCTAACTATGGCTACACCTTC. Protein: CASSIGYLANYGYTF.

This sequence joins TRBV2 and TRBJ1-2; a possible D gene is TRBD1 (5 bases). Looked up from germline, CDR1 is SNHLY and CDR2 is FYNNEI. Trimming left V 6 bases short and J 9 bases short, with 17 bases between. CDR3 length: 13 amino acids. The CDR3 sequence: CASSGTYRLSYTF. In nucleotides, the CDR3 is TGTGCCAGCAGCGGGACGTATCGTCTGAGCTACACCTTC.

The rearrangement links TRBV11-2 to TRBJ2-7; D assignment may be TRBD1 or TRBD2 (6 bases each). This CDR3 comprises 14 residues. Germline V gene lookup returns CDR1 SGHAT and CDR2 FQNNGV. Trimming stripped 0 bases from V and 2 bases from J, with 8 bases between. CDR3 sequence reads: CASSLDRGPYEQYF. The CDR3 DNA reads TGTGCCAGCAGCTTAGACCGGGGGCCCTACGAGCAGTACTTC.

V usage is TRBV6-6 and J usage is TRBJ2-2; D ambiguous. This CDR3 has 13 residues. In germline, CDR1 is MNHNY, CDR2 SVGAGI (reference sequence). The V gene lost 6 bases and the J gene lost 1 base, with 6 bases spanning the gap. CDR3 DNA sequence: TGTGCCAGCAGCCGACTGAACACCGGGGAGCTGTTTTTT. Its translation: CASSRLNTGELFF.

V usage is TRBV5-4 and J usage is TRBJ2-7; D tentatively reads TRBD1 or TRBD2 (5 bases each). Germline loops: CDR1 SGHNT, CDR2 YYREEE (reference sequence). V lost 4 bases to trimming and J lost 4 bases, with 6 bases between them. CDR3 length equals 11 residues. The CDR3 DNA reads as TGTGCCAGCAGCGAGGGGTACGAGCAGTACTTC. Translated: CASSEGYEQYF.

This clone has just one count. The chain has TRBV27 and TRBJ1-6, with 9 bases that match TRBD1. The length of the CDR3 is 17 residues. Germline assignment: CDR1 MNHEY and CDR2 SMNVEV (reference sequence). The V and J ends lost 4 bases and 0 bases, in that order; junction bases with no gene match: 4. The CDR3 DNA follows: TGTGCCAGCAGTTGGGACAGGGAATTCTCCTATAATTCACCCCTCCACTTT. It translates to CASSWDREFSYNSPLHF.

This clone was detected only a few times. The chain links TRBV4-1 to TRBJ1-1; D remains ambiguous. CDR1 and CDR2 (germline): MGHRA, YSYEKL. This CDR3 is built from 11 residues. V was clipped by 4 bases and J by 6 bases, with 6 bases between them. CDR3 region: CASSRDSEAFF. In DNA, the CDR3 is TGCGCCAGCAGCCGTGACTCTGAAGCTTTCTTT.

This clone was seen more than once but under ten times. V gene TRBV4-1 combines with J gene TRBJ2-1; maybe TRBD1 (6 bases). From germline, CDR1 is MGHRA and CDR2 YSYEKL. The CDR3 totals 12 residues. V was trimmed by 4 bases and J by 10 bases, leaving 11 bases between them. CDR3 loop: CASSRPQGEQFF. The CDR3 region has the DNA TGCGCCAGCAGCCGCCCACAGGGCGAGCAGTTCTTC.

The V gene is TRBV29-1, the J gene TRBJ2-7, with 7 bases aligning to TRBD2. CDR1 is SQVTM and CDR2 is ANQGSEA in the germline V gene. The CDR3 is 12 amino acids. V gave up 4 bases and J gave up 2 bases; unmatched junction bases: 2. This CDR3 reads CSVGGGTYEQYF. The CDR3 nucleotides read TGCAGCGTTGGGGGAGGGACCTACGAGCAGTACTTC.

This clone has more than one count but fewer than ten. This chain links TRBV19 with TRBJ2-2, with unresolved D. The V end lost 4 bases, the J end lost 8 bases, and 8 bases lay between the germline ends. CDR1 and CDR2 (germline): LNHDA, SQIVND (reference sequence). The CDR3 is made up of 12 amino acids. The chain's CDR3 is CASSTQTGELFF. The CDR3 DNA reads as TGTGCCAGTAGTACCCAGACAGGGGAGCTGTTTTTT.